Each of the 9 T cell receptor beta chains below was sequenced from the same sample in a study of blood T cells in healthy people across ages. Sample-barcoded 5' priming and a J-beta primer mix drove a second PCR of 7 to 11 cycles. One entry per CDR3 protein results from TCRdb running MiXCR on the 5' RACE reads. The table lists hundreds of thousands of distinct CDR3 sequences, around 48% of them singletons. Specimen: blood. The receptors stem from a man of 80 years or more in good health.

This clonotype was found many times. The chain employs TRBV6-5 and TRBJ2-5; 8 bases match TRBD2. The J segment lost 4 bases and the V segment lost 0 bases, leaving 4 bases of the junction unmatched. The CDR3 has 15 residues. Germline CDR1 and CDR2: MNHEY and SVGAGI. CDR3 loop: CASSYSPLAGETQYF. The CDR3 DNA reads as TGTGCCAGCAGTTACTCGCCCCTAGCGGGAGAGACCCAGTACTTC.

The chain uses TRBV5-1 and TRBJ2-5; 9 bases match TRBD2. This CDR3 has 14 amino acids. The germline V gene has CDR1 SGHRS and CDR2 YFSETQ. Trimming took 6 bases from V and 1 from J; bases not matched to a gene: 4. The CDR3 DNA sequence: TGCGCCAGCAACATGACTAGCGGCCAAGAGACCCAGTACTTC. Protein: CASNMTSGQETQYF.

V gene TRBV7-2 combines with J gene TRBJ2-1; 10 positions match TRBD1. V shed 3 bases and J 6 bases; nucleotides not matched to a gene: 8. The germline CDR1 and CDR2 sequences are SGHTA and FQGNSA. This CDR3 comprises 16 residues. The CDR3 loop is CASSFPGTGEGNEQFF. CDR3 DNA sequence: TGTGCCAGCAGCTTTCCCGGGACAGGGGAAGGCAATGAGCAGTTCTTC. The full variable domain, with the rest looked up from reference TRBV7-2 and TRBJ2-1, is GAGVSQSPSNKVTEKGKDVELRCDPISGHTALYWYRQSLGQGLEFLIYFQGNSAPDKSGLPSDRFSAERTGGSVSTLTIQRTQQEDSAVYLCASSFPGTGEGNEQFFGPGTRLTVL.

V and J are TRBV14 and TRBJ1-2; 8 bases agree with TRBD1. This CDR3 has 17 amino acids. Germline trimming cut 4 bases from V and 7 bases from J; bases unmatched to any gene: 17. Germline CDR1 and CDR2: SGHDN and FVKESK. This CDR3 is CASSLNGADRGFGGYTF. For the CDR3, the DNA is TGTGCCAGCAGCCTTAACGGGGCCGACAGGGGCTTTGGTGGCTACACCTTC.

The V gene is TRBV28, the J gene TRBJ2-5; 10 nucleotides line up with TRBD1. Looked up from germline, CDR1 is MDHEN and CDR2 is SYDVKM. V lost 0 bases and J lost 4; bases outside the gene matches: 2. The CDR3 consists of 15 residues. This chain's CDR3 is CASSLWGQGSETQYF. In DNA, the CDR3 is TGTGCCAGCAGTTTATGGGGACAGGGGTCAGAGACCCAGTACTTC.

Here the CDR3 reads CASSAAGGQETQYF. The CDR3 DNA is TGTGCCAGCAGCGCCGCGGGGGGCCAGGAGACCCAGTACTTC. This sequence joins TRBV13 and TRBJ2-5; 8 bases are shared with TRBD2. Trimming cost V 5 bases and J 5 bases; bases outside gene matches: 7. The germline V gene encodes CDR1 PRHDT and CDR2 FYEKMQ (reference sequence). This CDR3 has 14 amino acids.

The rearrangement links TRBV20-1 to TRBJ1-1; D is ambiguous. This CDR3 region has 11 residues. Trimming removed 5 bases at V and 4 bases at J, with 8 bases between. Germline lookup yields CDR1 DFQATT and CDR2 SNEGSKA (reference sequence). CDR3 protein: CSAPLATEAFF. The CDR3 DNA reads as TGCAGTGCTCCACTAGCCACTGAAGCTTTCTTT.

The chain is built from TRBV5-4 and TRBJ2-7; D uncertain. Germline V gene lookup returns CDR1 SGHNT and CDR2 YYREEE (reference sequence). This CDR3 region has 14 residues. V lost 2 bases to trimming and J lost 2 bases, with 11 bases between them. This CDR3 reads CASSFSRRPYEQYF. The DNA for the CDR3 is TGTGCCAGCAGCTTCTCCAGGCGACCCTACGAGCAGTACTTC.

CDR3 sequence reads: CATSDAGDSSDTQYF. The CDR3 DNA reads as TGTGCCACCAGTGATGCCGGGGACAGTTCAGATACGCAGTATTTT. The chain joins TRBV24-1 to TRBJ2-3, with 7 positions matching TRBD1. CDR1 is KGHDR and CDR2 is SFDVKD in the germline V gene. The CDR3 sequence is 15 residues long. Trimming removed 3 bases from V and 4 bases from J; junction bases left unmatched: 6.